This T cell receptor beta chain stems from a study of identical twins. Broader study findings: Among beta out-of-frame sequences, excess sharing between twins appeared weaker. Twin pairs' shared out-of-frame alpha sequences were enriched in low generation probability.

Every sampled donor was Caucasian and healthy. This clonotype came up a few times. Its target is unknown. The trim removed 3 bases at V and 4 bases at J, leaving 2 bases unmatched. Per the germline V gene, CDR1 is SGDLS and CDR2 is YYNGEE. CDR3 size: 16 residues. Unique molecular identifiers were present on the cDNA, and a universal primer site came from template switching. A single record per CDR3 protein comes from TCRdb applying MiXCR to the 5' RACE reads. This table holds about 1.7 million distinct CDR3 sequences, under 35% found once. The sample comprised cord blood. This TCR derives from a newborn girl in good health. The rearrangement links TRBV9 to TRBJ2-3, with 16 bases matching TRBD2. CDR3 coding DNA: TGTGCCAGCAGCGGAGGGACTAGCGGGGGGGCAGATACGCAGTATTTT. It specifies CASSGGTSGGADTQYF.